The present entry profiles one T cell receptor (beta chain) with its context. Its antigen is not identified. Relative to the germline gene, one junction end is altered; a read error may explain this. After constant-region reverse-primer amplification, full-length variable regions underwent semi-nested PCR with Nested Universal Primer A. From the 5' RACE reads, TCRdb called clonotypes with MiXCR, one entry per CDR3 protein. The sample consists of some 9,100 distinct CDR3 sequences, 11% to 15% of them appearing once. Cells sorted as Tregs were CD4+, CD25+ and CD127-/low. The CDR3 loop spans 14 amino acids. Germline-derived CDR1 and CDR2 are MNHNS and SASEGT. Study results and caveats: Tumor-infiltrating Treg TCR alpha and beta sequences overlapped most with tumor naive CD4+ T cells, then blood naive.

The receptor comes from a female donor with breast cancer. The chain combines TRBV6-1 with TRBJ1-4, with 7 positions matching TRBD1. Material: Tregs sorted from blood. The CDR3 DNA reads TGTGCCAGCAGCGTAGGGGGACAGAATGAAAAACCGTTTTTT. This gives the protein CASSVGGQNEKPFF.